The sequence of this T cell receptor (beta chain) was determined in a study of OX40 agonist ivuxolimab in advanced cancers. Study details: Three partial responders included one hepatocellular carcinoma patient and two cutaneous melanoma patients.

For this clone: Antigen specificity is unknown.

Any history of autoimmune disease or systemic immunosuppression disqualified patients. TCRdb's table, derived via immunoSEQ multiplex PCR, lists solely in-frame clones and lacks some. The data hold 58,000 or so clones, with 75% to 90% observed a single time. Germline V gives CDR1 SGHTA, CDR2 FQGNSA. V was clipped by 4 bases and J by 7 bases, with 17 bases between them. There are 15 residues in the CDR3. Study results and limitations: At doses 0.1 to 3.0 mg/kg, CD4+ and CD8+ clones expanded.

The receptor's source is an adult with an advanced solid tumor such as melanoma, head and neck, liver or kidney cancer. The chain links TRBV7-2 to TRBJ2-4, with D perhaps TRBD2 (6 bases). The sequenced sample was CD4+ or CD8+ T cells sorted from blood, obtained in a trial of the OX40 agonist ivuxolimab. CDR3 sequence (DNA): TGTGCCAGCAGCTCGTCCAAGACTAGTAAGAACATTCAGTACTTC. Protein sequence: CASSSSKTSKNIQYF.